One sample yielded the 5 T cell receptor beta chains listed below, sequenced in a study of CD8 T cells in ankylosing spondylitis. Study-wide results and limits: Among TCR beta sequences, a motif of under ten highly homologous variants appeared characteristic of ankylosing spondylitis blood.

One entry per CDR3 protein, called by TCRdb with MiXCR from the 5' RACE reads. The profile shows 750,000 to 850,000 distinct CDR3 sequences, approximately 12% of them singletons. No antigen has been identified for these receptors. What was sequenced was blood, either unsorted or a sorted T cell fraction (not recorded which). Receptors were obtained from a male donor with ankylosing spondylitis.

This clonotype was recorded at least ten times. The V and J genes are TRBV7-9 and TRBJ2-5; D remains ambiguous. Trimming shortened V by 5 bases and J by 5 bases, and 9 bases separated the two germline ends. Germline values: CDR1 SEHNR, CDR2 FQNEAQ (reference sequence). The CDR3 sequence is 12 residues long. The DNA of the CDR3 is TGTGCCAGCAGCAGTAGTTGGGAGACCCAGTACTTC. Its translation: CASSSSWETQYF.

This clonotype was seen ten or more times. This chain connects TRBV5-1 to TRBJ2-3; D uncertain. Germline V gene lookup returns CDR1 SGHRS and CDR2 YFSETQ. CDR3 size: 14 residues. Trimming took off 7 bases at V and 1 base at J, with 13 bases between the two ends. In DNA form, the CDR3 reads TGCGCCAGCGGGGAAAAAGGAGGCACAGATACGCAGTATTTT. It yields the protein CASGEKGGTDTQYF.

The table lists this clonotype with a few counts. V and J are TRBV4-2 and TRBJ1-1; D gene unclear. This CDR3 has 15 amino acids. V was cut by 0 bases and J by 1 base, with 9 bases left in between. The germline V gene encodes CDR1 LGHNA and CDR2 YNFKEQ. In DNA, the CDR3 is TGTGCCAGCAGCCAAGATATCGGCAGGAACACTGAAGCTTTCTTT. Protein product: CASSQDIGRNTEAFF.

A few counts support this clonotype. CDR3 nucleotides: TGCGCCAGCAGCTCACCGGGACCACAAGAGACCCAGTACTTC. Amino acids: CASSSPGPQETQYF. This sequence joins TRBV5-1 and TRBJ2-5, with D perhaps matching TRBD1 or TRBD2 (5 bases each). The CDR3 length is 14 residues. Germline V gene sequence: CDR1 SGHRS, CDR2 YFSETQ. V lost 3 bases to trimming and J lost 2 bases, with 11 bases between them.

This sequence joins TRBV5-1 and TRBJ2-3, with D perhaps matching TRBD1 (5 bases). Looked up from germline, CDR1 is SGHRS and CDR2 is YFSETQ. Trimming cost V 1 base and J 2 bases, with 14 bases left between them. The length of the CDR3 is 16 residues. CDR3 region: CASSLTDSFSTDTQYF. The CDR3 nucleotides read TGCGCCAGCAGCTTGACTGACAGTTTTTCCACAGATACGCAGTATTTT.